This TCR beta chain was retrieved from a study of blood T cell repertoires in COVID-19. Study information: There were acute and convalescent COVID-19 samples, and they came from the United States, Italy and Spain. T cells, B-cell-depleted T cells, or PBMCs provided the cDNA or gDNA that served as material.

Original methodology: Amplification from reference gene primers served as the basis for estimated nucleated cell counts. Here immunoSEQ multiplex PCR was the method, and the copy in TCRdb shows in-frame clones only, minus some. V and J calls plus clone size are reproduced from that table; the DNA served to infer D and trimming. Found here are roughly 700,000 clones, over 80% of them singletons; the top ten hold around 0.3%. CDR3 length equals 13 residues. V dropped 2 bases and J dropped 5 bases, with 10 bases sitting between them. CDR1 is SGDLS, CDR2 YYNGEE, per germline. In the case of this clone: The same CDR3 can be traced to other DNA sequences in this sample.

The origin of this receptor is a young woman with acute or convalescent COVID-19. The sequenced material came from peripheral blood. The chain employs TRBV9 and TRBJ1-1; no clear D. CDR3 sequence: CASSVGGDTEAFF. DNA for the CDR3: TGTGCCAGCAGCGTCGGCGGGGATACTGAAGCTTTCTTT.